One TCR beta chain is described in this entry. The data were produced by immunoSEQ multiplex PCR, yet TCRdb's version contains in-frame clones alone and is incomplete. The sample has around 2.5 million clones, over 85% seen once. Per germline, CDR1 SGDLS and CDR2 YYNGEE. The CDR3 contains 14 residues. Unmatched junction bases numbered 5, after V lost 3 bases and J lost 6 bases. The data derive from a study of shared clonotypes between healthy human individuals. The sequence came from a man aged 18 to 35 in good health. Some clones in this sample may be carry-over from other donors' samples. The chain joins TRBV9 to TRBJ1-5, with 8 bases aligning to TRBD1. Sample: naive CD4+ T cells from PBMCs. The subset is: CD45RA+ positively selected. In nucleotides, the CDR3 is TGTGCCAGCAGCGCCAAGCAGGGGGCTCAGCCCCAGCATTTT. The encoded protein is CASSAKQGAQPQHF.